This is a list of T cell receptor beta chains from one sample in a study of blood T cell repertoires in COVID-19. Using immunoSEQ multiplex PCR, the repertoire was profiled, and TCRdb retains in-frame clones only, with some absent. The repertoire consists of 70,000 to 95,000 clones, with 89% occurring once and the leading ten covering about 2.3%. The material sequenced was peripheral blood. These receptors all come from a man aged 50 to 60 with acute or convalescent COVID-19. Both conserved end residues are part of each CDR3. A D gene is named only where the DNA matches it firmly. Not every row has a clone size; where given, it reads once, few, many or a size class.

clone size | D gene | J gene | V gene | CDR3 DNA | CDR3 protein
NA | NA | TRBJ1-1 | TRBV7-9 | TGTGCCAGCAGCTTAACATTGAACACTGAAGCTTTCTTT | CASSLTLNTEAFF
NA | NA | TRBJ1-1 | TRBV7-2 | TGTGCCAGCAGCTGGCCCTTCGACGGGGGTGAGAACACTGAAGCTTTCTTT | CASSWPFDGGENTEAFF
NA | NA | TRBJ2-2 | TRBV7-3 | TGTGCCAGCAGCCAAAGGGGGACTAAGAACACCGGGGAGCTGTTTTTT | CASSQRGTKNTGELFF
NA | TRBD1 | TRBJ2-1 | TRBV15 | TGTGCCACCAGCAGTGGTTCCGGGACAGGGGGCAATGAGCAGTTCTTC | CATSSGSGTGGNEQFF
once | TRBD1 | TRBJ1-3 | TRBV4-3 | TGCGCCAGCAGCCAAGATCTGGACAGGGAAAACCCCATATATTTT | CASSQDLDRENPIYF
NA | TRBD1 | TRBJ1-1 | TRBV6-5 | TGTGCCAGCAGTTACACAGGGGAGAGTGAAGCTTTCTTT | CASSYTGESEAFF
NA | TRBD2 | TRBJ2-1 | TRBV9 | TGTGCCAGCAGCGGCGGGACTAGCGGACTTGGGGGGGAAGAGCAGTTCTTC | CASSGGTSGLGGEEQFF
NA | NA | TRBJ1-5 | TRBV19 | TGTGCCAGTAGGATAGGTCAGCAGCCCCAGCATTTT | CASRIGQQPQHF
NA | TRBD2 | TRBJ2-5 | TRBV3-1/TRBV3-2 | TGTGCCAGCAGCCCCCCGGGACTAGAAGAGACCCAGTACTTC | CASSPPGLEETQYF
few | NA | TRBJ1-2 | TRBV7-9 | TGTGCCAGCAGCCTGGGGTCCGACAGCCCCGGCTACACCTTC | CASSLGSDSPGYTF
NA | NA | TRBJ1-1 | TRBV27 | TGTGCCAGCAGTTTCAGGGTGAACACTGAAGCTTTCTTT | CASSFRVNTEAFF
NA | NA | TRBJ1-3 | TRBV19 | TGTGCCAGTATGTACGGAGGCTCTGGAAACACCATATATTTT | CASMYGGSGNTIYF
NA | NA | TRBJ1-1 | TRBV4-3 | TGCGCCAGCAGCCGAGCACGGGGAACGGGGGCTTTCTTT | CASSRARGTGAFF
NA | TRBD1 | TRBJ1-1 | TRBV19 | TGTGCCAGTAGTGACAGGGCCTGGACTGAAGCTTTCTTT | CASSDRAWTEAFF
NA | TRBD2 | TRBJ2-7 | TRBV2 | TGTGCCAGCAGCCTCCATCCCGTCGCGGGAGGCTCCTACGAGCAGTACTTC | CASSLHPVAGGSYEQYF
NA | NA | TRBJ2-1 | TRBV6-5 | TGTGCCAGCTCACCCTATGGTGCCGAGCAGTTCTTC | CASSPYGAEQFF
NA | NA | TRBJ2-3 | TRBV5-1 | TGCGCCAGCAGCCCGAGACAGCACACAGATACGCAGTATTTT | CASSPRQHTDTQYF
NA | TRBD2 | TRBJ2-1 | TRBV6-1 | TGTGCCAGCAGTGCCGCGGTATTTGCGGGAGGCCCATCCTACAATGAGCAGTTCTTC | CASSAAVFAGGPSYNEQFF
NA | NA | TRBJ2-2 | TRBV11-3 | TGTGCCAGCAGCCCACCAGCGAGCACCGGGGAGCTGTTTTTT | CASSPPASTGELFF
few | NA | TRBJ1-5 | TRBV19 | TGTGCCAGTACACGAGGATCGGGCAATCAGCCCCAGCATTTT | CASTRGSGNQPQHF
NA | TRBD1 | TRBJ2-7 | TRBV27 | TGTGCCAGCAGGGGACAGGTGAGCTCCTACGAGCAGTACTTC | CASRGQVSSYEQYF
NA | TRBD1 | TRBJ2-7 | TRBV10-1 | TGCGCCAGCAGCCAGGACAGGGGACCCTACGAGCAGTACTTC | CASSQDRGPYEQYF
NA | TRBD1 | TRBJ1-4 | TRBV6-5 | TGTGCCAGCAGCACAGGGGACACTAATGAAAAACTGTTTTTT | CASSTGDTNEKLFF
NA | NA | TRBJ1-2 | TRBV4-3 | TGCGCCAGCAGCCAAGTGGGCGCCAACTATGGCTACACCTTC | CASSQVGANYGYTF
NA | NA | TRBJ2-1 | TRBV30 | TGTGCCTGGAGTCAGGTTTACAATGAGCAGTTCTTC | CAWSQVYNEQFF
NA | NA | TRBJ2-6 | TRBV15 | TGTGCCACCAGACGGGGGAGAGCTGGGGCCAACGTCCTGACTTTC | CATRRGRAGANVLTF
few | NA | TRBJ2-7 | TRBV11-2 | TGTGCCAGCAGCTCCTCTTACGAGCAGTACTTC | CASSSSYEQYF
NA | NA | TRBJ2-1 | TRBV6-5 | TGTGCCAGCAGTTACTCGAGAGGGGGTACCCCCCAGCAGTTCTTC | CASSYSRGGTPQQFF
NA | NA | TRBJ2-1 | TRBV5-6 | TGTGCCAGCAGCTTGGGCGGGCCAGCCTACAATGAGCAGTTCTTC | CASSLGGPAYNEQFF
NA | TRBD2 | TRBJ2-5 | TRBV2 | TGTGCCAGCAGTCTCTTGGGGAGGGGCCGAGAGACCCAGTACTTC | CASSLLGRGRETQYF
once | TRBD1 | TRBJ1-4 | TRBV6-5 | TGTGCCAGCAGTCCCGGGACAGTAAATGAAAAACTGTTTTTT | CASSPGTVNEKLFF
NA | TRBD1 | TRBJ2-2 | TRBV9 | TGTGCCAGCACCTCTCTTACAGGGGGCGAGACCGGGGAGCTGTTTTTT | CASTSLTGGETGELFF
NA | NA | TRBJ1-4 | TRBV6-6 | TGTGCCAGCAGTTATAGAGAGGGAGGAAATGAAAAACTGTTTTTT | CASSYREGGNEKLFF
NA | NA | TRBJ1-5 | TRBV28 | TGTGCCAGCAGTTTAGGGGCCCCGGAGAGGCCCCAGCATTTT | CASSLGAPERPQHF
NA | NA | TRBJ1-1 | TRBV4-3 | TGCGCCAGCAGCCTGAATCAGGGAAGAGGAAGAGTTGGCACTGAAGCTTTCTTT | CASSLNQGRGRVGTEAFF
once | TRBD2 | TRBJ2-3 | TRBV5-6 | TGTGCCAGCAGCCCCGACTTGGGGGGGGGTTGGGCAGATACGCAGTATTTT | CASSPDLGGGWADTQYF
NA | NA | TRBJ1-4 | TRBV5-5 | TGTGCCAGCAGCCCACAGGCTGCAACTAATGAAAAACTGTTTTTT | CASSPQAATNEKLFF
NA | NA | TRBJ1-2 | TRBV9 | TGTGCCAGCAGCGTCGGCGGTAACTATGGCTACACCTTC | CASSVGGNYGYTF
NA | TRBD1 | TRBJ1-2 | TRBV29-1 | TGCAGCGTTCGGACAGGGGGCAGTTATGGCTACACCTTC | CSVRTGGSYGYTF